The 20 T cell receptor beta chains in this list originate from one sample, sequenced in a study of blood T cell repertoires in COVID-19. Produced via immunoSEQ multiplex PCR; TCRdb's table is partial and in-frame only. The sample contains under 450,000 clones, 70% to 90% of which appear only once. The sequencing input was peripheral blood. The source of these receptors is a woman between 50 and 59 years old with COVID-19, enrolled during active disease.

Details on this clone: At one end the junction does not follow the germline gene, possibly because of a read error. The chain combines TRBV6-5 with TRBJ1-4; TRBD1 matches at 8 bases. The CDR3 is 15 amino acids. CDR1 is MNHEY, CDR2 SVGAGI, per germline. In DNA, the CDR3 is TGTGCCAGCAGTGACTCGCAGGGGGCAATTGAAAAACTGTTTTTT. This translates into CASSDSQGAIEKLFF.

CDR3 coding DNA: TGTGCCAGCAGCCTAGGGACTAGCGGGGGCCCTGATACGCAGTATTTT. Its protein is CASSLGTSGGPDTQYF. The chain combines TRBV9 with TRBJ2-3, with 14 positions matching TRBD2. The ends lost 4 bases at V and 6 bases at J; junction bases unmatched: 7. The CDR3 is 16 residues long. CDR1 is SGDLS, CDR2 YYNGEE, per germline.

The genes are TRBV4-1 and TRBJ2-1; 10 bases are shared with TRBD2. The CDR3 loop spans 17 amino acids. In germline, CDR1 is MGHRA, CDR2 YSYEKL. V was clipped by 3 bases and J by 3 bases; unmatched bases: 8. CDR3 in amino acids: CASSQDLRTSGYNEQFF. The CDR3 bases are TGCGCCAGCAGCCAGGACCTTAGGACTAGCGGCTACAATGAGCAGTTCTTC.

This chain connects TRBV6-2 or TRBV6-3 to TRBJ2-7; 7 bases map to TRBD2. Unmatched junction bases numbered 14, after V lost 5 bases and J lost 1 base. Germline V gene sequence: CDR1 MNHEY, CDR2 SVGEGT. The CDR3 length is 17 residues. This CDR3 reads CASSPWGLAEGSYEQYF. CDR3 DNA sequence: TGTGCCAGCAGTCCCTGGGGCCTAGCGGAGGGTTCCTACGAGCAGTACTTC.

The V and J genes are TRBV5-1 and TRBJ2-3; 7 nucleotides line up with TRBD2. The V gene end was trimmed by 0 bases and the J gene end by 4 bases; junction bases not matched to a gene: 14. The CDR3 is 18 amino acids. The germline V gene has CDR1 SGHRS and CDR2 YFSETQ. The CDR3 here is CASSLVGTTSLFPDTQYF. CDR3 nucleotide sequence: TGCGCCAGCAGCTTGGTGGGGACTACGAGCTTGTTCCCAGATACGCAGTATTTT.

With respect to this clone: The same CDR3 also results from other DNA sequences found in this sample. The chain links TRBV27 to TRBJ1-2; 8 nucleotides agree with TRBD1. V lost 2 bases and J lost 5; bases outside the gene matches: 7. There are 15 residues in the CDR3. CDR1 is MNHEY, CDR2 SMNVEV, per germline (reference sequence). This chain's CDR3 is CASSLAGQGNYGYTF. The CDR3 DNA follows: TGTGCCAGCAGTTTAGCAGGACAGGGTAATTATGGCTACACCTTC.

The V and J genes are TRBV14 and TRBJ1-2; tentative D call: TRBD1 (5 bases). The germline gives CDR1 SGHDN, CDR2 FVKESK. The CDR3 contains 15 residues. V lost 1 base to trimming and J lost 4 bases, with 13 bases between them. The CDR3 sequence: CASSQGGAGTYGYTF. Here the CDR3 DNA reads TGTGCCAGCAGCCAAGGTGGGGCGGGGACCTATGGCTACACCTTC.

Remarks on this clone: Other DNA sequences of this sample code for an identical CDR3. J is TRBJ1-2 and V is TRBV18; unclear D gene. This CDR3 region has 13 residues. From germline, CDR1 is KGHSH and CDR2 LQKENI. V lost 3 bases to trimming and J lost 1 base, with 6 bases between them. The CDR3: CASSPEGNYGYTF. The CDR3 DNA reads TGTGCCAGCTCACCTGAGGGTAACTATGGCTACACCTTC.

V and J are TRBV6-5 and TRBJ1-2; D gene unclear. Germline CDR1 and CDR2: MNHEY and SVGAGI. Trimming removed 2 bases at V and 7 bases at J, with 14 bases between. CDR3 size: 14 residues. This CDR3 reads CASSYAMGRSGYTF. The CDR3 nucleotides read TGTGCCAGCAGTTACGCTATGGGGAGATCTGGCTACACCTTC.

The chain is built from TRBV9 and TRBJ1-2; the D is unclear. The CDR3 length is 15 residues. The germline V gene encodes CDR1 SGDLS and CDR2 YYNGEE. V lost 0 bases, J lost 0 bases, and 9 bases lay in between. CDR3 DNA sequence: TGTGCCAGCAGCGTAGGTCTGATAGCTAACTATGGCTACACCTTC. Encoded protein: CASSVGLIANYGYTF. Full variable domain (rest looked up from reference TRBV9 and TRBJ1-2): DSGVTQTPKHLITATGQRVTLRCSPRSGDLSVYWYQQSLDQGLQFLIQYYNGEERAKGNILERFSAQQFPDLHSELNLSSLELGDSALYFCASSVGLIANYGYTFGSGTRLTVV.

V and J are TRBV5-8 and TRBJ1-2; D perhaps matches TRBD1 (6 bases). With 5 bases removed from V and 5 bases from J, the gap between germline ends came to 13 bases. Germline CDR1 and CDR2: SGHTS and YDEGEE. The CDR3 has 13 residues. The CDR3 nucleotides are TGTGCCAGCAGTCAAGACAGGCCTTATGGCTACACCTTC. Translating it yields CASSQDRPYGYTF.

This clone showed up just a few times. The chain has TRBV5-4 and TRBJ1-6; the D is unclear. The CDR3 spans 14 residues. Trimming removed 2 bases from V and 9 bases from J, with 12 bases in between. In germline, CDR1 is SGHNT, CDR2 YYREEE (reference sequence). CDR3 nucleotides: TGTGCCAGCAGCTTCCGGGATCCTGGTTCACCCCTCCACTTT. This codes for CASSFRDPGSPLHF.

CDR3 sequence reads: CAISDPRGQGGNEQFF. CDR3 DNA sequence: TGTGCCATCAGTGACCCCAGGGGACAGGGAGGCAATGAGCAGTTCTTC. The rearrangement uses TRBV10-3 and TRBJ2-1; TRBD1 agrees at 9 bases. V lost 3 bases, J lost 6 bases, and 9 bases stayed unmatched. This CDR3 has 16 residues. The germline V gene encodes CDR1 ENHRY and CDR2 SYGVKD.

The chain combines TRBV5-5 with TRBJ2-2; D possibly corresponds to TRBD1 (7 bases). In germline, CDR1 is SGHKS, CDR2 YYEKEE (reference sequence). Trimming stripped 1 base from V and 6 bases from J, with 16 bases between. The CDR3 covers 16 residues. This CDR3 is CASSLYRGPGAGELFF. The CDR3 bases are TGTGCCAGCAGCTTGTACAGGGGCCCGGGGGCCGGGGAGCTGTTTTTT. Looking up the rest from reference TRBV5-5 and TRBJ2-2 gives the full variable domain: DAGVTQSPTHLIKTRGQQVTLRCSPISGHKSVSWYQQVLGQGPQFIFQYYEKEERGRGNFPDRFSARQFPNYSSELNVNALLLGDSALYLCASSLYRGPGAGELFFGEGSRLTVL.

This chain connects TRBV30 to TRBJ2-5; TRBD2 matches 8 bases. CDR1 is GTSNPN and CDR2 is SVGIG in the germline V gene (reference sequence). The CDR3 totals 13 residues. With V trimmed by 4 bases and J by 2 bases, 3 bases remained unmatched. The CDR3 bases are TGTGCCTGGACCGGGAGGGGGCAAGAGACCCAGTACTTC. Encoded protein: CAWTGRGQETQYF.

J is TRBJ2-5 and V is TRBV9, with 10 bases matching TRBD2. Germline CDR1 and CDR2: SGDLS and YYNGEE. This CDR3 is built from 17 residues. The V gene end was trimmed by 3 bases and the J gene end by 5 bases; junction bases not matched to a gene: 13. The DNA for the CDR3 is TGTGCCAGCAGCGGTCGAGTAGCGGGGGGACCCGGGGAGACCCAGTACTTC. Translation: CASSGRVAGGPGETQYF.

V is TRBV5-6 and J is TRBJ2-7, with 15 bases aligning to TRBD2. The CDR3 has 16 amino acids. Germline-derived CDR1 and CDR2 are SGHDT and YYEEEE. The junction had 6 bases not matched to a gene; V was cut back by 4 bases and J by 4 bases. Here the CDR3 DNA reads TGTGCCAGCAGCGTCGGGACTAGCGGGGGGATGTACGAGCAGTACTTC. Protein: CASSVGTSGGMYEQYF. The entire variable domain, with the rest obtained from reference TRBV5-6 and TRBJ2-7, is as follows: DAGVTQSPTHLIKTRGQQVTLRCSPKSGHDTVSWYQQALGQGPQFIFQYYEEEERQRGNFPDRFSGHQFPNYSSELNVNALLLGDSALYLCASSVGTSGGMYEQYFGPGTRLTVT.

The gene calls are TRBV7-3 and TRBJ2-7; TRBD1 is a possible D gene (6 bases). CDR1 is SGHTA, CDR2 FQGTGA, per germline. Trimming cost V 1 base and J 3 bases, with 13 bases left between them. This CDR3 contains 15 residues. Here the CDR3 DNA reads TGTGCCAGCAGCTTAAGGGGGCCAGGGGACTACGAGCAGTACTTC. Translating gives CASSLRGPGDYEQYF.

This sequence joins TRBV25-1 and TRBJ2-7, with TRBD2 as a possible D gene (5 bases). The CDR3 length is 14 residues. Trimming shortened V by 5 bases and J by 7 bases, and 18 bases separated the two germline ends. Germline CDR1 reads MGHDK; CDR2 reads SYGVNS. The CDR3 protein is CASSTDSGSGEQYF. The CDR3 coding sequence is TGTGCCAGCAGTACCGACTCCGGGTCGGGGGAGCAGTACTTC.

The chain is built from TRBV5-1 and TRBJ2-7; 7 bases are shared with TRBD2. After removal of 4 bases from V and 3 bases from J, the junction contained 7 bases not matched to a gene. Looked up from germline, CDR1 is SGHRS and CDR2 is YFSETQ. The length of the CDR3 is 14 residues. The CDR3: CASSAGLVDYEQYF. The CDR3 DNA follows: TGCGCCAGCAGCGCAGGACTAGTCGACTACGAGCAGTACTTC.